The text below deals with one T cell receptor beta chain. The assay was immunoSEQ multiplex PCR, and TCRdb's table has in-frame clones only and misses some. The sample records 600,000 to 900,000 clones, approximately 85% being singletons. These data belong to a study of shared T cell receptors in the human thymus. Germline trimming cut 4 bases from V and 4 bases from J; bases unmatched to any gene: 1. The germline CDR1 and CDR2 sequences are MNHEY and SMNVEV (reference sequence). The CDR3 has 14 residues. The data also belong to a second study, concerning human thymus T cells.

The sample taken for sequencing was thymocytes. This TCR was recovered from a girl less than two years old with a congenital heart defect. The chain employs TRBV27 and TRBJ2-1; the match to TRBD1 covers 10 bases. The CDR3 protein is CASSWDRGYNEQFF. The CDR3 DNA reads as TGTGCCAGCAGTTGGGACAGGGGTTACAATGAGCAGTTCTTC.